This T cell receptor beta chain was captured by sequencing in a study of PD-1 blockade in classical Hodgkin lymphoma. Study observations and caveats: In newly diagnosed patients, baseline TCR diversity was reportedly below that of healthy donors.

Comments on this clone: Its specificity is not known.

As for time point: cycle 4 day 1 (C4D1), after five to seven weeks of nivolumab. Each patient experienced a relapse that followed autologous stem cell transplantation, and brentuximab vedotin exposure varied. The method was immunoSEQ multiplex PCR; TCRdb's version includes in-frame clones alone and lacks a portion of them. In the table there are roughly 10,000 clones, 87% of which are singletons. The germline V gene has CDR1 SEHNR and CDR2 FQNEAQ (reference sequence). This CDR3 contains 16 residues. Between the trimmed V and J ends, which lost 2 bases and 4 bases, there was a span of 15 bases. The chain couples TRBV7-9 to TRBJ2-1; D perhaps matches TRBD2 (6 bases). The material sequenced was peripheral blood mononuclear cells (PBMCs), taken before the fourth cycle of nivolumab. This receptor was obtained from a human donor with classical Hodgkin lymphoma. CDR3 in DNA: TGTGCCAGCAGCTTACCACCGGGACTCCCTTACAATGAGCAGTTCTTC. Protein sequence: CASSLPPGLPYNEQFF.